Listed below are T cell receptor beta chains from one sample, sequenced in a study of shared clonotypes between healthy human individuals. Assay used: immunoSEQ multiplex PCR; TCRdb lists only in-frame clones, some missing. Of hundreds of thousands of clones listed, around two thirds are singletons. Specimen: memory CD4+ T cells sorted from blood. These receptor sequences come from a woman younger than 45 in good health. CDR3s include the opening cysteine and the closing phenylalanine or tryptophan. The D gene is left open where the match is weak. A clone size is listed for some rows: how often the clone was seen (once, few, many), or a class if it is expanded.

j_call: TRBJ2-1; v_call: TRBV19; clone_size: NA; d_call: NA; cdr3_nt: TGTGCCAGTAGTATTGGGGGGCTTTGGAATGAGCAGTTCTTC; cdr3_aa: CASSIGGLWNEQFF
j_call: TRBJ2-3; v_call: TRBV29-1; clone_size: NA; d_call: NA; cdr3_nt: TGCAGCGTTGCCGGGAGGCGGGGGCAAAGCACAGATACGCAGTATTTT; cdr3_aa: CSVAGRRGQSTDTQYF
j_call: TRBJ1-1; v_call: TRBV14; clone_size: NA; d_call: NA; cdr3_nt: TGTGCCAGCAGCCAAGCATTAATGAACACTGAAGCTTTCTTT; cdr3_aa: CASSQALMNTEAFF
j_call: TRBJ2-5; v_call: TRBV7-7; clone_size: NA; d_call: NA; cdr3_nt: TGTGCCAGCAGCTTAAACACACTCCAAGAGACCCAGTACTTC; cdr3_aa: CASSLNTLQETQYF
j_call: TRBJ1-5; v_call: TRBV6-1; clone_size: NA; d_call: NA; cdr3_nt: TGTGCCAGTTCAAAGGGACAAGCTAGCAATCAGCCCCAGCATTTT; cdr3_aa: CASSKGQASNQPQHF
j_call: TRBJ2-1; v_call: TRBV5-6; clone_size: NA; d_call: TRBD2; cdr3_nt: TGTGCCAGCAGCTATTACAGGTACATGACTAGCGGCTACAATGAGCAGTTCTTC; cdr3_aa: CASSYYRYMTSGYNEQFF
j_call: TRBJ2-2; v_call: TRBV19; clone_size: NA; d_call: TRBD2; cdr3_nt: TGTGCCAGTAGTTTCCCCGGGTTCCGCGGGAGGGCCTTTTCCGGGGAGCTGTTTTTT; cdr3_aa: CASSFPGFRGRAFSGELFF
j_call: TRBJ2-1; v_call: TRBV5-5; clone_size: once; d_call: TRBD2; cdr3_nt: TGTGCCAGTAGCTCAGGACTAGCAGCTTACAATGAGCAGTTCTTC; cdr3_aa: CASSSGLAAYNEQFF
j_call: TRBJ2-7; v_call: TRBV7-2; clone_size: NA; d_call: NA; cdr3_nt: TGTGCCAGCGGACGGTGGGATTACGAGCAGTACTTC; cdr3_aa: CASGRWDYEQYF
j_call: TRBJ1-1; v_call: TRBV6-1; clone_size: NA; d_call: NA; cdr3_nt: TGTGCCAGCAGTGAGGACCAGCACCGCACGGCTTTCTTT; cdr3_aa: CASSEDQHRTAFF
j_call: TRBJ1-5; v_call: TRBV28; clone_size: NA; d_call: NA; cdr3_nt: TGTGCCAGCAGTTCCTACAGATCAGGGGATCAGCCCCAGCATTTT; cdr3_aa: CASSSYRSGDQPQHF
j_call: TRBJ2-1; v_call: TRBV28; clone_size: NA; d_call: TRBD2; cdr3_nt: TGTGCCAGCAGTTTTAGGATGGCGGGAGGGATATCCCGGAATGAGCAGTTCTTC; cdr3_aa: CASSFRMAGGISRNEQFF
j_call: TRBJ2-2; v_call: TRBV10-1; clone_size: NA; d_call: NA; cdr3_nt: TGCGCCAGCAGTGATGGGGGGCGCGGGGAGCTGTTTTTT; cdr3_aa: CASSDGGRGELFF
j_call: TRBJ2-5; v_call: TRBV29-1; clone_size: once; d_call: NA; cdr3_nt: TGCAGCGTTGCTCCCACCGAGACCCAGTACTTC; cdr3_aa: CSVAPTETQYF
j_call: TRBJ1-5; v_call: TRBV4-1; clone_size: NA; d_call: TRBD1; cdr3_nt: TGCGCCAGCAGCCAACTACTAGGGACAGGGGCGCCGGGAAGCAATCAGCCCCAGCATTTT; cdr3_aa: CASSQLLGTGAPGSNQPQHF
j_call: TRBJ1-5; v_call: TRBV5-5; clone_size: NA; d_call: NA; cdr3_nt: TGTGCCAGCAGCTTGGATATTTGGGGGTTGGATCAGCCCCAGCATTTT; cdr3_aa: CASSLDIWGLDQPQHF
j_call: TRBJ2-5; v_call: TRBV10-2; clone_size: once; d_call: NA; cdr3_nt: TGCGCCAGCGGCGTTGGAGGAGGGGCAGAGACCCAGTACTTC; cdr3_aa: CASGVGGGAETQYF
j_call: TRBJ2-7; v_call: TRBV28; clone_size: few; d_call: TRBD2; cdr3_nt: TGTGCCAGCAGCTCCTTAGGGGGACTAGCGGCCCCGGGAAGGGAGCAGTACTTC; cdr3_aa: CASSSLGGLAAPGREQYF
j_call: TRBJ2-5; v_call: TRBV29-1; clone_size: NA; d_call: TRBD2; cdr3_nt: TGCAGCGTTGAATGGGGCAGCCTACGAGCGGGAGGTCGTGAGACCCAGTACTTC; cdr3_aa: CSVEWGSLRAGGRETQYF
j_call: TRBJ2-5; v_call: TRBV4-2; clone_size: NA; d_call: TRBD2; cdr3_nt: TGTGCCAGCAGCCAAGAAGTCTTTGAGGGACTAGCGGGCAAAGAGACCCAGTACTTC; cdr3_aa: CASSQEVFEGLAGKETQYF
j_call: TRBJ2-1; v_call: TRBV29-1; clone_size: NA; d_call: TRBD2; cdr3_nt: TGCAGCGTGGGGACTAGCGGGGGAAATGAGCAGTTCTTC; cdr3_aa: CSVGTSGGNEQFF
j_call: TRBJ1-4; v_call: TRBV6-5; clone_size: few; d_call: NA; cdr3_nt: TGTGCCAGCAGTTACTCTCTTAGGGGGAATCTGTTTTTT; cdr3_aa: CASSYSLRGNLFF
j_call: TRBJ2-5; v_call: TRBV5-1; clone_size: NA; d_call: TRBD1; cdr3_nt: TGCGCCAGCAGCTGGGACAGGGGGGAGACCCAGTACTTC; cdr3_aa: CASSWDRGETQYF
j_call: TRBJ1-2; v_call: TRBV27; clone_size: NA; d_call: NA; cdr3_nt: TGTGCCAGCAGTTTACGTTGGGGAGTCTATGGCTACACCTTC; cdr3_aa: CASSLRWGVYGYTF
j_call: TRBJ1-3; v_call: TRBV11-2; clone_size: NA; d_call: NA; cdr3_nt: TGTGCCAGCAGCCCAGGTTTCCGTGGTTCTTACTCTGGAAACACCATATATTTT; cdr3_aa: CASSPGFRGSYSGNTIYF
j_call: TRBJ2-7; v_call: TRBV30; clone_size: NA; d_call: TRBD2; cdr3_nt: TGTGCCTTTAAGAAGGGTCCAGCGGGAAGATCTTACGAGCAGTACTTC; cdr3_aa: CAFKKGPAGRSYEQYF
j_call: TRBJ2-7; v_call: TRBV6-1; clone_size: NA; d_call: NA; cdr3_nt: TGTGCCAGCAGTCAGCGCCTTTACGAGCAGTACTTC; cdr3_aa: CASSQRLYEQYF
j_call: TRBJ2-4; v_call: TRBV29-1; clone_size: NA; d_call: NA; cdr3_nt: TGCAGCGTTCGGTTAGCCAAAAACATTCAGTACTTC; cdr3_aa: CSVRLAKNIQYF
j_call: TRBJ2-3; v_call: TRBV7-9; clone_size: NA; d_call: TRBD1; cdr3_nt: TGTGCCAGCAGCTTAGGGACAGGGAGTCGGACAGATACGCAGTATTTT; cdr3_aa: CASSLGTGSRTDTQYF
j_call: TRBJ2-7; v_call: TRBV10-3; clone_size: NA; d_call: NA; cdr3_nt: TGTGCCATCAGGTCCGACGGAGGGGGGGGATACGAGCAGTACTTC; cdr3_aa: CAIRSDGGGGYEQYF
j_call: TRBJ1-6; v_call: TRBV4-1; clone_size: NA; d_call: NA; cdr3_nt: TGCGCCAGCAGCCAAGCCTTTCAGGATTCACCCCTCCACTTT; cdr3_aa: CASSQAFQDSPLHF
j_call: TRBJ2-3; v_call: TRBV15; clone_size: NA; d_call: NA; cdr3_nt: TGTGCCACCAGCAGAGGATTGCCAGGCCCCGCTCGGAATACGCAGTATTTT; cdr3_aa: CATSRGLPGPARNTQYF
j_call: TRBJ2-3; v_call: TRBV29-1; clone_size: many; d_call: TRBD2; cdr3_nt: TGCAGCGTTGTCCAGCGGGGCCGATTTAGCACAGATACGCAGTATTTT; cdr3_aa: CSVVQRGRFSTDTQYF
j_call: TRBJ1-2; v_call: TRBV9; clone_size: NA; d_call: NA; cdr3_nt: TGTGCCAGCAGCGTAGTCCCAGGGGCCAATGGCTACACCTTC; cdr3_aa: CASSVVPGANGYTF
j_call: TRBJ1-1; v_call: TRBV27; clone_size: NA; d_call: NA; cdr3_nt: TGTGCCAGCAGTTTATTAGGCACGAACACTGAAGCTTTCTTT; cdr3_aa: CASSLLGTNTEAFF
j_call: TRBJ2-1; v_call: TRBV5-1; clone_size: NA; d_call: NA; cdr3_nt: TGCGCCAGCAGCTTTATTCGTGCGGGGTACTACAATGAGCAGTTCTTC; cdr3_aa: CASSFIRAGYYNEQFF
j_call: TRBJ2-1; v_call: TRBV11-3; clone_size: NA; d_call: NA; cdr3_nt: TGTGCCAGCAGCTCCCTTGCTGGTAGGGAGCAGTTCTTC; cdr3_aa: CASSSLAGREQFF
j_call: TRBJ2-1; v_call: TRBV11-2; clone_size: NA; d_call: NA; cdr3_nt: TGTGCCAGCAGGTGGGTGGATGAGCAGTTCTTC; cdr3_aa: CASRWVDEQFF
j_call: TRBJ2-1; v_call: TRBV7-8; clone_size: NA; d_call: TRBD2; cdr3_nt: TGTGCCAGCAGCTTGGGACTGGGACTAAATTACAATGAGCAGTTCTTC; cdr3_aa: CASSLGLGLNYNEQFF
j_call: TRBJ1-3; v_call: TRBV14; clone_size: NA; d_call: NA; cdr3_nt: TGTGCCAGCAGCCAAGAAATTGGGGTATCCTCTGGAAACACCATATATTTT; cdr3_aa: CASSQEIGVSSGNTIYF
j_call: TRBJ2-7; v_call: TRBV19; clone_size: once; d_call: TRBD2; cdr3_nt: TGTGCCAGTAGTATAGGACCCCTAGCGGGAGGGCAGTACGAGCAGTACTTC; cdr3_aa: CASSIGPLAGGQYEQYF
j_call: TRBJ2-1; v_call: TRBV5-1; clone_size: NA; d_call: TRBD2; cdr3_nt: TGCGCCAGCCGGAGACCATTAGCGGGAGAGGGTCCCAATGAGCAGTTCTTC; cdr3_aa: CASRRPLAGEGPNEQFF
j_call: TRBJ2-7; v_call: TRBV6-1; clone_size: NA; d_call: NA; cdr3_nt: TGTGCCAGCAGGGCCGGGGCGATGGCCTACGAGCAGTACTTC; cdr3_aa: CASRAGAMAYEQYF
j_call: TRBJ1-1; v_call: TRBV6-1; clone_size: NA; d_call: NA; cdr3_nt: TGTGCCAGCAGGGATACAGGGTTGGCGAACACTGAAGCTTTCTTT; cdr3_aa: CASRDTGLANTEAFF
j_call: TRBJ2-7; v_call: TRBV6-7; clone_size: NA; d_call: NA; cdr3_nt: TGTGCCAGCAGTTACTCAATATATGAGACCTACGAGCAGTACTTC; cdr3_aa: CASSYSIYETYEQYF
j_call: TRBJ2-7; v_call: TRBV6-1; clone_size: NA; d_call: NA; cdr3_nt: TGTGCCAGCGACCTTACCTACGAGCAGTACTTC; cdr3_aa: CASDLTYEQYF
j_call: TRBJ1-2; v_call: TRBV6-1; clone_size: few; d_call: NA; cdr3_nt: TGTGCCAGCAGTGAGGTCCGGGGGGCGTATGGCTACACCTTC; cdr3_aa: CASSEVRGAYGYTF
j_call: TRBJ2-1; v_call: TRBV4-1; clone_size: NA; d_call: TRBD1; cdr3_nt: TGCGCCAGCAGCCGCTCCGGGACAGCCGAGCAGGGTGAGCAGTTCTTC; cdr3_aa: CASSRSGTAEQGEQFF
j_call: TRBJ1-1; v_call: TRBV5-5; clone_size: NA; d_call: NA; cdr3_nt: TGTGCCAGCAGCTTGACTGGAGGTTTCGCTGAAGCTTTCTTT; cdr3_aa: CASSLTGGFAEAFF
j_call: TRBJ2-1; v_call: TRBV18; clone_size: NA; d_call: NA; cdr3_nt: TGTGCCAGCTCACCACGGGACCAGTACAATGAGCAGTTCTTC; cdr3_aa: CASSPRDQYNEQFF
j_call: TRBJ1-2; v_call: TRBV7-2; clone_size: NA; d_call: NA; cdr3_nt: TGTGCCAGCAGCTCAGATTTCAGGGGCTATGGCTACACCTTC; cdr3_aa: CASSSDFRGYGYTF
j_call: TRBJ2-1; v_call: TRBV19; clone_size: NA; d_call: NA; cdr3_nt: TGTGCCAGTAGTCCTCTAACCATTCTAGGGGGGGGTGAGCAGTTCTTC; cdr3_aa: CASSPLTILGGGEQFF